The 27 T cell receptor beta chains reported below all come from one sample, sequenced in a study of T cells after posttransplantation cyclophosphamide. Cyclophosphamide on days +3 and +4 followed busulfan-fludarabine conditioning and a marrow graft. Clones were read by immunoSEQ multiplex PCR, and TCRdb kept only the in-frame ones, dropping some. The profile shows 2,700 or so clones, around two thirds of them singletons. The sample was PBMCs, taken 30 days after allogeneic stem cell transplant with posttransplant cyclophosphamide. The receptors stem from a female patient aged 50-59 years who received an allogeneic stem cell transplant from a related donor, was CMV-positive, and had no GVHD. Some T cells may have come from the graft donor.

The sample holds a few counts of this clone. The V call is TRBV27, the J call TRBJ2-5; 7 nucleotides match TRBD2. Trimming cost V 7 bases and J 3 bases; bases outside gene matches: 8. The CDR3 loop spans 14 amino acids. Germline values: CDR1 MNHEY, CDR2 SMNVEV (reference sequence). CDR3 region: CASNSRLAKETQYF. For the CDR3, the DNA is TGTGCCAGCAATAGCCGACTAGCTAAAGAGACCCAGTACTTC.

This clone occurred once. The chain recombines TRBV19 with TRBJ2-2; 14 nucleotides match TRBD2. V lost 2 bases, J lost 3 bases, and 5 bases stayed unmatched. The CDR3 extends over 18 amino acids. CDR1 and CDR2 from the germline V gene are LNHDA and SQIVND (reference sequence). The CDR3 sequence: CASSIRGLAGEDTGELFF. The CDR3 bases are TGTGCCAGTAGTATAAGGGGACTAGCGGGAGAGGACACCGGGGAGCTGTTTTTT.

This clone is a singleton in its sample. The chain recombines TRBV11-2 with TRBJ2-7; no clear D gene. Germline V gene data show CDR1 as SGHAT and CDR2 as FQNNGV. The CDR3 extends over 13 amino acids. Trimming took off 0 bases at V and 6 bases at J, with 9 bases between the two ends. The CDR3 DNA reads TGTGCCAGCAGCTTAGAAGCGTCCGCCGAGCAGTACTTC. Amino acid sequence: CASSLEASAEQYF.

V gene TRBV9 combines with J gene TRBJ2-5; 7 nucleotides line up with TRBD2. Matching the DNA end better, TRBJ2-7 makes the J call doubtful. The V gene's germline CDR1 is SGDLS and CDR2 YYNGEE. There are 14 residues in the CDR3. The CDR3 nucleotides are TGTGCCAGCAGCTTTGCGGGAGAGAATGACGAGCAGTACTTC. Its translation: CASSFAGENDEQYF.

The sample holds one count of this clone. This chain connects TRBV7-6 to TRBJ2-7; D might be TRBD2 (7 bases). Germline CDR1 and CDR2: SGHVS and FNYEAQ. There are 15 residues in the CDR3. Trimming took 3 bases from V and 7 from J, leaving 19 bases between them. CDR3 sequence (DNA): TGTGCCAGCAGCTTGGGAGGGGGGGGGCCGGTTGAGCAGTACTTC. Translation gives CASSLGGGGPVEQYF.

This chain joins TRBV27 and TRBJ2-2, with D perhaps matching TRBD2 (7 bases). Deletions cut 6 bases from V and 1 base from J, with 21 bases between. The CDR3 is 18 residues long. CDR1 is MNHEY and CDR2 is SMNVEV in the germline V gene (reference sequence). The CDR3 region has the DNA TGTGCCAGCAGCCCCGGTCCGAGAGCGGGACAGAACACCGGGGAGCTGTTTTTT. Its protein is CASSPGPRAGQNTGELFF.

This clone was seen a handful of times. The chain recombines TRBV4-1 with TRBJ1-5, with 8 bases that match TRBD1. The CDR3 sequence is 15 residues long. The germline V gene encodes CDR1 MGHRA and CDR2 YSYEKL. V lost 1 base and J lost 4; bases outside the gene matches: 3. Here the CDR3 reads CASSQATGENQPQHF. CDR3 sequence (DNA): TGCGCCAGCAGCCAAGCGACAGGGGAAAATCAGCCCCAGCATTTT.

The V and J genes are TRBV9 and TRBJ2-2, with TRBD2 matching 10 bases. With 7 bases clipped from V and 5 bases from J, the junction kept 11 bases outside the gene matches. This CDR3 comprises 16 residues. CDR1 is SGDLS and CDR2 is YYNGEE in the germline V gene. CDR3: CASAKSGRAGTGELFF. CDR3 DNA: TGTGCCAGCGCGAAAAGCGGGAGGGCCGGGACCGGGGAGCTGTTTTTT. Full variable domain (missing parts from reference TRBV9 and TRBJ2-2): DSGVTQTPKHLITATGQRVTLRCSPRSGDLSVYWYQQSLDQGLQFLIQYYNGEERAKGNILERFSAQQFPDLHSELNLSSLELGDSALYFCASAKSGRAGTGELFFGEGSRLTVL.

This clone was observed a handful of times. This chain links TRBV11-2 with TRBJ2-3; 13 bases are shared with TRBD2. Germline assignment: CDR1 SGHAT and CDR2 FQNNGV. The CDR3 loop spans 19 amino acids. V lost 6 bases, J lost 7 bases, and 19 bases stayed unmatched. This chain's CDR3 is CASRAGTSGAHPGAYTQYF. The CDR3 DNA reads as TGTGCCAGCAGGGCCGGGACTAGCGGGGCCCATCCCGGGGCTTATACGCAGTATTTT.

This clone came up a few times. The CDR3 coding sequence is TGTGCCAGCAGTTTAGATGGGCAGGGGGCCTCTAAACATACGCAGTATTTT. It specifies CASSLDGQGASKHTQYF. The chain couples TRBV28 to TRBJ2-3; 8 nucleotides match TRBD1. The CDR3 has 17 residues. V shed 2 bases, J shed 7 bases, and the junction held 14 bases outside the gene matches. Germline CDR1 is MDHEN and CDR2 is SYDVKM.

The genes are TRBV28 and TRBJ2-3; D is perhaps TRBD1 (6 bases). CDR1 is MDHEN and CDR2 is SYDVKM in the germline V gene. This CDR3 comprises 14 residues. The V gene lost 6 bases and the J gene lost 8 bases, with 18 bases spanning the gap. The CDR3 region is CASRQGLPRGTQYF. In nucleotides, the CDR3 is TGTGCCAGCAGACAGGGTCTTCCTCGGGGTACGCAGTATTTT.

This clone is medium-sized (0.01 to 0.1%) in the sample. J is TRBJ2-1 and V is TRBV6-1, with D uncertain. This CDR3 is built from 13 residues. V was trimmed by 0 bases and J by 9 bases, leaving 9 bases between them. CDR1 MNHNS and CDR2 SASEGT come from the germline V gene. The CDR3 loop is CASSEALESEQFF. The CDR3 region has the DNA TGTGCCAGCAGTGAAGCTCTAGAATCTGAGCAGTTCTTC.

The V call is TRBV7-9, the J call TRBJ1-2, with D perhaps TRBD1 (6 bases). The CDR3 totals 13 residues. Germline V CDR1 and CDR2: SEHNR, FQNEAQ (reference sequence). V gave up 7 bases and J gave up 4 bases, with 13 bases separating them. The CDR3 loop reads CASTTTGPYGYTF. The CDR3 coding sequence is TGTGCCAGCACCACGACAGGCCCCTATGGCTACACCTTC. Full variable domain (missing parts from reference TRBV7-9 and TRBJ1-2): DTGVSQNPRHKITKRGQNVTFRCDPISEHNRLYWYRQTLGQGPEFLTYFQNEAQLEKSRLLSDRFSAERPKGSFSTLEIQRTEQGDSAMYLCASTTTGPYGYTFGSGTRLTVV.

The sample holds one count of this clone. The rearrangement joins TRBV27 to TRBJ2-2, with TRBD1 identical over 9 bases. The CDR3 sequence is 15 residues long. Germline lookup yields CDR1 MNHEY and CDR2 SMNVEV (reference sequence). V lost 6 bases, J lost 4 bases, and 6 bases stayed unmatched. CDR3: CASSLGQGGTGELFF. In nucleotides, the CDR3 is TGTGCCAGCAGCCTGGGACAGGGTGGCACCGGGGAGCTGTTTTTT.

This clone has only a few counts. The chain combines TRBV2 with TRBJ1-2, with D hard to call. In germline, CDR1 is SNHLY, CDR2 FYNNEI. This CDR3 has 14 amino acids. The germline V and J ends were trimmed by 0 bases and 7 bases, with 12 bases remaining between them. The CDR3 spells CASSEALGRGGYTF. The CDR3 nucleotides read TGTGCCAGCAGTGAAGCGCTCGGACGGGGTGGCTACACCTTC. Based on the CDR3 plus reference TRBV2 and TRBJ1-2, the full variable domain is EPEVTQTPSHQVTQMGQEVILRCVPISNHLYFYWYRQILGQKVEFLVSFYNNEISEKSEIFDDQFSVERPDGSNFTLKIRSTKLEDSAMYFCASSEALGRGGYTFGSGTRLTVV.

The chain has TRBV27 and TRBJ1-1, with a tentative D call TRBD1 (5 bases). Deletions cut 0 bases from V and 11 bases from J, with 16 bases between. In germline, CDR1 is MNHEY, CDR2 SMNVEV (reference sequence). The CDR3 runs to 14 residues. The CDR3: CASSLSKAGLGAFF. The CDR3, as DNA: TGTGCCAGCAGTTTATCGAAAGCAGGGCTGGGGGCTTTCTTT.

The chain couples TRBV7-9 to TRBJ1-2, with TRBD1 as a possible D gene (6 bases). V lost 4 bases and J lost 4, with 13 bases in between. The CDR3 loop spans 14 amino acids. The germline V gene has CDR1 SEHNR and CDR2 FQNEAQ (reference sequence). This chain's CDR3 is CASSYQGGFYGYTF. The CDR3 DNA reads TGTGCCAGCAGCTACCAAGGGGGATTCTATGGCTACACCTTC.

The gene calls are TRBV5-1 and TRBJ2-3; 14 nucleotides agree with TRBD2. The CDR3 runs to 19 residues. The J segment lost 0 bases and the V segment lost 3 bases, leaving 9 bases of the junction unmatched. Per germline, CDR1 SGHRS and CDR2 YFSETQ. As DNA, the CDR3 is TGCGCCAGCAGCTCCGGACTAGCGGGGGGAACCAGGAGCACAGATACGCAGTATTTT. Encoded protein: CASSSGLAGGTRSTDTQYF.

By proportion, this clone is medium-sized. The chain carries TRBV9 and TRBJ1-3; a weak D match, TRBD1 (5 bases). V was pared by 0 bases and J by 2 bases, with 12 bases between. Germline CDR1 and CDR2: SGDLS and YYNGEE. The CDR3 spans 16 residues. The CDR3 region has the DNA TGTGCCAGCAGCGTAGCTGGCGGGGGAACTGGAAACACCATATATTTT. The encoded protein is CASSVAGGGTGNTIYF.

The chain employs TRBV5-1 and TRBJ2-2; D remains unclear. CDR1 and CDR2 (germline): SGHRS, YFSETQ. V was cut by 0 bases and J by 5 bases, with 14 bases left in between. CDR3 length: 16 amino acids. CDR3 coding DNA: TGCGCCAGCAGCTTGGTCCCCCTACCTAGGACCGGGGAGCTGTTTTTT. Amino acids: CASSLVPLPRTGELFF.

V is TRBV6-5 and J is TRBJ1-4; no definite D call. The CDR3 consists of 15 residues. Germline assignment: CDR1 MNHEY and CDR2 SVGAGI. V lost 7 bases and J 3 bases, leaving 15 bases between the germline ends. The CDR3 sequence: CASTKRGGSNEKLFF. The DNA of the CDR3 is TGTGCCAGCACCAAACGAGGCGGTTCTAATGAAAAACTGTTTTTT.

The chain joins TRBV18 to TRBJ2-5; D perhaps matches TRBD2 (5 bases). The DNA end lines up better with TRBJ2-7; the J call may be wrong. The germline V gene encodes CDR1 KGHSH and CDR2 LQKENI. The CDR3 sequence is 16 residues long. The CDR3 bases are TGTGCCAGCTCACTGGTATCGGGGAGCCCGGTCTACGAGCAGTACTTC. It translates to CASSLVSGSPVYEQYF.

The chain uses TRBV18 and TRBJ1-3, with D maybe TRBD1 (6 bases). This CDR3 spans 16 amino acids. V was trimmed by 0 bases and J by 0 bases, leaving 9 bases between them. Germline CDR1 and CDR2: KGHSH and LQKENI. In DNA form, the CDR3 reads TGTGCCAGCTCACCACCGACAGGTCTCTCTGGAAACACCATATATTTT. This sequence encodes CASSPPTGLSGNTIYF.

The V call is TRBV19, the J call TRBJ2-7; TRBD2 agrees at 7 bases. J gave up 3 bases and V 3 bases, and 8 bases lay outside the gene matches. The CDR3 totals 15 residues. Germline CDR1 and CDR2: LNHDA and SQIVND (reference sequence). The CDR3 sequence is CASSILAGAGYEQYF. CDR3 DNA sequence: TGTGCCAGTAGTATTTTGGCGGGAGCGGGCTACGAGCAGTACTTC.

The chain employs TRBV5-1 and TRBJ1-2, with D possibly being TRBD1 (6 bases). Germline CDR1 reads SGHRS; CDR2 reads YFSETQ. The V end was cut by 0 bases, the J end by 3 bases, with 21 bases between. This CDR3 comprises 18 residues. This CDR3 is CASSLAARLGNRDYGYTF. CDR3 nucleotides: TGCGCCAGCAGCTTGGCCGCACGCTTAGGAAACAGGGACTATGGCTACACCTTC.

The sample holds a few counts of this clone. The chain recombines TRBV15 with TRBJ1-2; 7 bases fit TRBD1. Germline trimming cut 1 base from V and 4 bases from J; bases unmatched to any gene: 3. This CDR3 contains 14 residues. Germline CDR1 is LNHNV and CDR2 is YYDKDF (reference sequence). CDR3 DNA sequence: TGTGCCACCAGCAGAGGACAGGGAACCTATGGCTACACCTTC. Its protein product is CATSRGQGTYGYTF.

The J gene is TRBJ2-2, the V gene TRBV6-4; 8 nucleotides match TRBD2. The V gene end was trimmed by 8 bases and the J gene end by 3 bases; junction bases not matched to a gene: 11. Germline CDR1 MRHNA, CDR2 SNTAGT. The CDR3 totals 16 residues. CDR3 DNA: TGTGCCAGCCTGAATAGAACTAGCGGTGACACCGGGGAGCTGTTTTTT. Its translation is CASLNRTSGDTGELFF.